Listed here is a single TCR beta chain. This CDR3 is 11 amino acids long. Between the trimmed V and J ends, which lost 6 bases and 0 bases, there was a span of 5 bases. Per the germline V gene, CDR1 is DFQATT and CDR2 is SNEGSKA (reference sequence). The PCR was carried out with 60 Vbeta primers and 13 Jbeta primers. Using immunoSEQ multiplex PCR, the repertoire was profiled, and TCRdb retains in-frame clones only, with some absent. The sample data list approximately 110,000 clones. This sample stems from a study of cytomegalovirus exposure and HLA in healthy donors. On the study more broadly: A prior study identified 120 million or so unique TCR beta sequences from about 179 million T cells. An early release of data contained around 80 million unique TCRs, which came from HLA-typed donors.

The sequencing input was PBMCs. The clonotype was recovered from a man aged 35-49 years in good health and CMV-seronegative. The chain carries TRBV20-1 and TRBJ2-5; no clear D. CDR3: CSAQDQETQYF. CDR3 DNA sequence: TGCAGTGCCCAGGACCAAGAGACCCAGTACTTC.